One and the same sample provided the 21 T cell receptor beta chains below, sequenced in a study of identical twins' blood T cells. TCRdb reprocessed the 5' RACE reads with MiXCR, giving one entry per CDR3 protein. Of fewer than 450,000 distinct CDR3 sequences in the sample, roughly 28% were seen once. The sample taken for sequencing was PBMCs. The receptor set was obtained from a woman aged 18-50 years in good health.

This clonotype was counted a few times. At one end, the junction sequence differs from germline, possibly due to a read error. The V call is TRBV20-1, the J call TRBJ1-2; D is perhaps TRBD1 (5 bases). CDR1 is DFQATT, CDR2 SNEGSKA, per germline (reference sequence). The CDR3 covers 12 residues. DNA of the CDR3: TGCAGCGCTACCCGGGACTCCCTCGAAGATACCTTC. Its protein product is CSATRDSLEDTF.

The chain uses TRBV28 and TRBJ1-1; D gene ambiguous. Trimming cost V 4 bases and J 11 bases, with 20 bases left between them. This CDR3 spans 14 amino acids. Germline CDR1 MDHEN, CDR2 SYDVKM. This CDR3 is CASSSPSPGFLAFF. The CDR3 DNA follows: TGTGCCAGCAGTTCACCCTCCCCGGGCTTTTTGGCTTTCTTT.

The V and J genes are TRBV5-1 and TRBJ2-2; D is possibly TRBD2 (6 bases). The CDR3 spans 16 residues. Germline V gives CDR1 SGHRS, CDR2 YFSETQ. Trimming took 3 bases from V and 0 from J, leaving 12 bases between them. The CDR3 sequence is CASSYGRGSNTGELFF. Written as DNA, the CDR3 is TGCGCCAGCAGCTACGGGCGGGGATCGAACACCGGGGAGCTGTTTTTT.

The CDR3 DNA follows: TGCGCCAGCAGCTCGACTAGCGCGTTGGATGAGCAGTTCTTC. This codes for CASSSTSALDEQFF. The rearrangement uses TRBV5-1 and TRBJ2-1; 8 bases are a match to TRBD2. V lost 3 bases to trimming and J lost 8 bases; unmatched junction nucleotides: 7. Germline values: CDR1 SGHRS, CDR2 YFSETQ. This CDR3 contains 14 residues.

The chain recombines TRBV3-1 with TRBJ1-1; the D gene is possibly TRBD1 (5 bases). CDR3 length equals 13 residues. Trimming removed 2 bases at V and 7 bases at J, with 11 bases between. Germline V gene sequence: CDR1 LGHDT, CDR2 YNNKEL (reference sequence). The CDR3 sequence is CASSQKGTNEAFF. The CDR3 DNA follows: TGTGCCAGCAGCCAAAAGGGGACGAATGAAGCTTTCTTT.

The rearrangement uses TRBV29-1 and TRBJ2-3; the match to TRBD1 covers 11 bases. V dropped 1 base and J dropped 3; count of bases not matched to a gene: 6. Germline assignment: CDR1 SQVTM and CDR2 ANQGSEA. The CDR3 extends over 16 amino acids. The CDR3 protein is CSVEGFRDRGTDTQYF. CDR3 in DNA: TGCAGCGTTGAAGGTTTCCGGGACAGGGGGACAGATACGCAGTATTTT.

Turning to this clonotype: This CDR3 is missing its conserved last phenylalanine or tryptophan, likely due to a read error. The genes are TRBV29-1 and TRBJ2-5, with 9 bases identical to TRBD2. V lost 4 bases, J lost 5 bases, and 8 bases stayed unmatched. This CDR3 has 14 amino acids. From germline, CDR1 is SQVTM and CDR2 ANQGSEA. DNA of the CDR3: TGCAGCGTTGGATTAGCGGGAGTATTGGAGACCCAGTACTCC. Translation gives CSVGLAGVLETQYS.

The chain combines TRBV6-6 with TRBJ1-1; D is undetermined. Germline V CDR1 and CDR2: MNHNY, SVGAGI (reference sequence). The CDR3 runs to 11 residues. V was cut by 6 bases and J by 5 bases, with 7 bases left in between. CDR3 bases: TGTGCCAGCAGGGGAGTTACTGAAGCTTTCTTT. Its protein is CASRGVTEAFF.

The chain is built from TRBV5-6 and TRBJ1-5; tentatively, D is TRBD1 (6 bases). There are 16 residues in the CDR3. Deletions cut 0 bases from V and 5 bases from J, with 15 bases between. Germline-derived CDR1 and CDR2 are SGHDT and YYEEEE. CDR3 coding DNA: TGTGCCAGCAGCTTGGGTTGGACAGAACTTTATCAGCCCCAGCATTTT. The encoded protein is CASSLGWTELYQPQHF.

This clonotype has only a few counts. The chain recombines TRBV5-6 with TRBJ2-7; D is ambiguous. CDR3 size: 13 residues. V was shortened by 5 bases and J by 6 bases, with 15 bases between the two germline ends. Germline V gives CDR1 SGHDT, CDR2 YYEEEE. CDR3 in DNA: TGTGCCAGCAGTACCCTCCTCGTCTCCGAGCAGTACTTC. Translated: CASSTLLVSEQYF.

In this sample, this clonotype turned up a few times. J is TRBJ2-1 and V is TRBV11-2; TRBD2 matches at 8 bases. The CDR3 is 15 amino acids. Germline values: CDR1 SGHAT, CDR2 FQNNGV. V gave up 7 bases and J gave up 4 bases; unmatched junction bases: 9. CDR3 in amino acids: CASNYTSGTYNEQFF. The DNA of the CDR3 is TGTGCCAGCAACTATACTAGCGGAACTTACAATGAGCAGTTCTTC.

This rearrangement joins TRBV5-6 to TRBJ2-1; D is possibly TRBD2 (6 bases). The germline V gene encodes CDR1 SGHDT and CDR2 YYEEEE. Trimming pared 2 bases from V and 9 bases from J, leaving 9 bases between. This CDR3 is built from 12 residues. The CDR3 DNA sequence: TGTGCCAGCAGCTTCGGGACTCTTGAGCAGTTCTTC. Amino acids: CASSFGTLEQFF.

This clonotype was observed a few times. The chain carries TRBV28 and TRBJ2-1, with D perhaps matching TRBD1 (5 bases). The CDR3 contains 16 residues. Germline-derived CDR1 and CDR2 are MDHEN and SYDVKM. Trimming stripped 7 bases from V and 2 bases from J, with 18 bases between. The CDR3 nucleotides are TGTGCCAGCACCAATGGGGCCTTCAGCCCCTACAATGAGCAGTTCTTC. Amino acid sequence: CASTNGAFSPYNEQFF.

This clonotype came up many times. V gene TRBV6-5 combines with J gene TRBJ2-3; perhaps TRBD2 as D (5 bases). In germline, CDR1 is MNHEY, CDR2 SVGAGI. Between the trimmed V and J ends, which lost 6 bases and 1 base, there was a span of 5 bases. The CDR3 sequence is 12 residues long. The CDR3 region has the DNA TGTGCCAGCAGGGGAGGCACAGATACGCAGTATTTT. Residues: CASRGGTDTQYF.

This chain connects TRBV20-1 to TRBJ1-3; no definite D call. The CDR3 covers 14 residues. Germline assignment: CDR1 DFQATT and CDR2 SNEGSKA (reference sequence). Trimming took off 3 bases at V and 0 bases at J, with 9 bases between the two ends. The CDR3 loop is CSASPQSSGNTIYF. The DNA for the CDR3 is TGCAGTGCTAGCCCCCAGAGCTCTGGAAACACCATATATTTT.

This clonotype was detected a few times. The CDR3 DNA follows: TGTGCCAGTAGTATAAGAGGGCTCTGGGCCGCAACTAATGAAAAACTGTTTTTT. Translating it yields CASSIRGLWAATNEKLFF. This chain connects TRBV19 to TRBJ1-4; D is undetermined. Germline V CDR1 and CDR2: LNHDA, SQIVND (reference sequence). The CDR3 consists of 18 residues. V lost 2 bases and J lost 0, with 16 bases in between.

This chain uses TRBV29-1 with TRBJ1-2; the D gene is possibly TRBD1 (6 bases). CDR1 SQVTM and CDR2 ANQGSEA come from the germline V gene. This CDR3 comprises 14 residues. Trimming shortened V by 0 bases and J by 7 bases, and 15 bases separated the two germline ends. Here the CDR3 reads CSVEDKIGRGGYTF. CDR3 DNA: TGCAGCGTTGAAGATAAAATTGGCAGGGGTGGCTACACCTTC.

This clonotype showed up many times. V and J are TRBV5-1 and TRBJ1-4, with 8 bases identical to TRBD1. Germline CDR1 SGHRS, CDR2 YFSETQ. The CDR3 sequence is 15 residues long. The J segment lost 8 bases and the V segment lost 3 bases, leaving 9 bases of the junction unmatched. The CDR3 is CASSSSGTGGEKLFF. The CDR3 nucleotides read TGCGCCAGCAGCTCCTCCGGGACAGGAGGAGAAAAACTGTTTTTT.

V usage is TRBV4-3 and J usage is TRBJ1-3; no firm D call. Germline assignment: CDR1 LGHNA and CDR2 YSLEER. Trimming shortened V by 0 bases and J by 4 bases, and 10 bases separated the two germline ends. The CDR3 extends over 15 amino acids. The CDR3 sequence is CASSQDREHGNTIYF. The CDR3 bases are TGCGCCAGCAGCCAAGATCGGGAACACGGAAACACCATATATTTT.

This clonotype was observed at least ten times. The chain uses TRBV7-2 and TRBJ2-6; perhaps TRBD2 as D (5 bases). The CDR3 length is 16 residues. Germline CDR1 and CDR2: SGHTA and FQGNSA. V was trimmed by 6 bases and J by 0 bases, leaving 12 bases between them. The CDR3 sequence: CASSQEATSGANVLTF. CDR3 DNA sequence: TGTGCCAGCAGTCAGGAGGCGACCTCTGGGGCCAACGTCCTGACTTTC.

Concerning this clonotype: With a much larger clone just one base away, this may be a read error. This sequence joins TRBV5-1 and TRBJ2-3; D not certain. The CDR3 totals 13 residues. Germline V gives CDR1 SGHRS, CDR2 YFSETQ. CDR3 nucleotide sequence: TGCACCAGCAGCCTCGGTTCTCCAGATACGCAGTATTTT. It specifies CTSSLGSPDTQYF.